This is a list of T cell receptor beta chains from one sample in a study of cytomegalovirus exposure and HLA in healthy donors. Clones were sequenced by immunoSEQ multiplex PCR, and TCRdb holds only the in-frame ones, with some missing. Of some 270,000 clones in the sample, around 90% were seen once. Specimen: PBMCs. All receptors come from a girl aged 2 to 9 in good health and CMV-seronegative. CDR3s leave out the opening cysteine and the closing phenylalanine or tryptophan.

v_call	j_call	cdr3_aa
TRBV6-1	TRBJ2-5	ASTERGSQETQY
TRBV7-9	TRBJ1-1	ASSSDRAAAEAF
TRBV10-2	TRBJ2-5	ASKRASEETQY
TRBV18	TRBJ1-5	ASSPGQRQPQH
TRBV5-6	TRBJ2-3	ASSLVGRALDTQY
TRBV11-2	TRBJ1-1	ASSLDLWVQEGVTEAF
TRBV28	TRBJ1-2	ASSLQGTANYGYT
TRBV18	TRBJ1-2	ASSPAGQGHRNYGYT
TRBV19	TRBJ2-1	ASSIGRTYSYNEQF
TRBV19	TRBJ2-5	ASSIIRQGSETQY
TRBV7-9	TRBJ1-1	ASSFEGTEAF